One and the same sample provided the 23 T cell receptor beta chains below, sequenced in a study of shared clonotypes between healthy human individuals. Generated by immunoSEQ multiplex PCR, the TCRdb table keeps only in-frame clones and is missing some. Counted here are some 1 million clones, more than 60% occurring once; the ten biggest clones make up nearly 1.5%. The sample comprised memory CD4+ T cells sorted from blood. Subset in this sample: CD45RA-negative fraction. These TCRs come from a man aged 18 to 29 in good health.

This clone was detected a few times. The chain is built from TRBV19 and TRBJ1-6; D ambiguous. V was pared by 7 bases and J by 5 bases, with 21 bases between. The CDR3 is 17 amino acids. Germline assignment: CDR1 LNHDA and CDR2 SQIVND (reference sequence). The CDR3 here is CASTTDPDGRNNSPLHF. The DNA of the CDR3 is TGTGCCAGTACTACAGATCCCGACGGACGGAATAATTCACCCCTCCACTTT. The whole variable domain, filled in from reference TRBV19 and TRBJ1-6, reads DGGITQSPKYLFRKEGQNVTLSCEQNLNHDAMYWYRQDPGQGLRLIYYSQIVNDFQKGDIAEGYSVSREKKESFPLTVTSAQKNPTAFYLCASTTDPDGRNNSPLHFGNGTRLTVT.

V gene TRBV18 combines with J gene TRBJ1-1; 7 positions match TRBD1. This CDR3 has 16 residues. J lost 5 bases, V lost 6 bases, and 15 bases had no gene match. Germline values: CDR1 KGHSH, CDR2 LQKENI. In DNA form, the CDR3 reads TGTGCCAGCTCCGCGGACAGGACCCCGGTGGGGACTGAAGCTTTCTTT. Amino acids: CASSADRTPVGTEAFF.

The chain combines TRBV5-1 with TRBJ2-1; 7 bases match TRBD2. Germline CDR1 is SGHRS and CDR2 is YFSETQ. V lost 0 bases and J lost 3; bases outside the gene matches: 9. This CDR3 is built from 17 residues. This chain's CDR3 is CASSLEEVSSGYNEQFF. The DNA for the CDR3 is TGCGCCAGCAGCTTGGAGGAGGTGTCTAGCGGCTACAATGAGCAGTTCTTC.

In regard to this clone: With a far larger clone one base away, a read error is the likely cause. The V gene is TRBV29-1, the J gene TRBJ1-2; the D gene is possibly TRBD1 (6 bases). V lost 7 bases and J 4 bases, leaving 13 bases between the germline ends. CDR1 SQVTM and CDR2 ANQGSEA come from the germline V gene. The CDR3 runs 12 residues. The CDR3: CSAVQGTYGYTF. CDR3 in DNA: TGCAGCGCAGTACAGGGCACCTATGGCTACACCTTC.

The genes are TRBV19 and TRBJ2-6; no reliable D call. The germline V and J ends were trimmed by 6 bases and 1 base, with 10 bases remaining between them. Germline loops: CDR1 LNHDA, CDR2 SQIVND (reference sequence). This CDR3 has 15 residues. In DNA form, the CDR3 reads TGTGCCAGTAGAAAAGGAATTTCTGGGGCCAACGTCCTGACTTTC. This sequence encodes CASRKGISGANVLTF.

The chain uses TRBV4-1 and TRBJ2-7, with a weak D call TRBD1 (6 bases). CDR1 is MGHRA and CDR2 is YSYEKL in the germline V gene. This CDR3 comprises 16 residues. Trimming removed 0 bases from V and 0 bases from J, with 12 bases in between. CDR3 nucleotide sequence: TGCGCCAGCAGCCAAGATCCCCAGGGGAGCTCCTACGAGCAGTACTTC. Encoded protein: CASSQDPQGSSYEQYF.

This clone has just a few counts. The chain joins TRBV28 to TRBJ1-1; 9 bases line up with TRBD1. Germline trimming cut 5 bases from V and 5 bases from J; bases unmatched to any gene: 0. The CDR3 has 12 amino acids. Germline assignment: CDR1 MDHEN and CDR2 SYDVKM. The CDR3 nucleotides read TGTGCCAGCAGTGGACAGGGGACTGAAGCTTTCTTT. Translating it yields CASSGQGTEAFF.

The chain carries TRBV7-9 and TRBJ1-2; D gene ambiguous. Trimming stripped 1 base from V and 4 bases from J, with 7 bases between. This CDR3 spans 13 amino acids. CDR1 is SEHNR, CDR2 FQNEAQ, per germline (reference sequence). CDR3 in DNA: TGTGCCAGCAGCTTAGGATATCCCTATGGCTACACCTTC. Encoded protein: CASSLGYPYGYTF.

CDR3 coding DNA: TGTGCCATCAGTGAAGGGGGGGACACCGGGGAGCTGTTTTTT. This gives the protein CAISEGGDTGELFF. The chain carries TRBV10-3 and TRBJ2-2; D is possibly TRBD2 (7 bases). Germline CDR1 is ENHRY and CDR2 is SYGVKD. This CDR3 is 14 amino acids long. Trimming removed 3 bases at V and 3 bases at J, with 8 bases between.

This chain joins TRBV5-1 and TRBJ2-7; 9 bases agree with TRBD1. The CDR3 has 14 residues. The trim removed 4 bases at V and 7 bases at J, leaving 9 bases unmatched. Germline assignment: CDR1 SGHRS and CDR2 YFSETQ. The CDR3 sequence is CASSTGQGSFEQYF. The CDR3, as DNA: TGCGCCAGCAGCACCGGACAGGGGTCTTTTGAGCAGTACTTC.

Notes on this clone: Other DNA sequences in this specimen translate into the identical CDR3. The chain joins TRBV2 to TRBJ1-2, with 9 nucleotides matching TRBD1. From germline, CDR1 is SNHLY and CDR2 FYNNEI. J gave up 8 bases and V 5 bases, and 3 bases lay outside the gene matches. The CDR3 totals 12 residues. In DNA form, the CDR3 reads TGTGCCAGCAGTAGGGACAGGGTCGGCTACACCTTC. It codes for CASSRDRVGYTF.

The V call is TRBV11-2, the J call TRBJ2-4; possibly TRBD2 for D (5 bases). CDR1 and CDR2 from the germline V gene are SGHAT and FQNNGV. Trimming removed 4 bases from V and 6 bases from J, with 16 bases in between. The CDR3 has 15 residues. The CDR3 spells CASSSGELQLNIQYF. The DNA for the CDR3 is TGTGCCAGCAGCTCCGGGGAGCTTCAATTAAACATTCAGTACTTC.

CDR3 DNA sequence: TGTGCCAGCAGTGTAAGCGGGAGAGGCGACAATGAGCAGTTCTTC. Protein sequence: CASSVSGRGDNEQFF. The chain is built from TRBV2 and TRBJ2-1; 8 bases are a match to TRBD2. V gave up 4 bases and J gave up 5 bases; unmatched junction bases: 7. CDR3 length: 15 amino acids. Germline V gene data show CDR1 as SNHLY and CDR2 as FYNNEI.

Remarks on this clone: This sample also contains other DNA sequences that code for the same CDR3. CDR3 DNA sequence: TGTGCCAGCAGCTTCTCCCAGGGAACAGATACGCAGTATTTT. Residues: CASSFSQGTDTQYF. This sequence joins TRBV11-2 and TRBJ2-3; D perhaps matches TRBD1 (5 bases). This CDR3 comprises 14 residues. Germline CDR1 is SGHAT and CDR2 is FQNNGV. With 3 bases removed from V and 3 bases from J, the gap between germline ends came to 10 bases.

CDR3 in DNA: TGTGCCAGCAGCAGCGGACTAGCGGGGGGATCCACAGATACGCAGTATTTT. Its protein product is CASSSGLAGGSTDTQYF. V gene TRBV9 combines with J gene TRBJ2-3, with 14 bases fitting TRBD2. Trimming cost V 4 bases and J 2 bases; bases outside gene matches: 6. The germline CDR1 and CDR2 sequences are SGDLS and YYNGEE. CDR3 length: 17 residues.

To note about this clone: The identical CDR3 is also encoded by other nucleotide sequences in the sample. This CDR3 is CSARSYEQYF. CDR3 sequence (DNA): TGCAGTGCTCGCTCCTACGAGCAGTACTTC. This rearrangement joins TRBV20-1 to TRBJ2-7; D not resolved. There are 10 residues in the CDR3. The germline CDR1 and CDR2 sequences are DFQATT and SNEGSKA (reference sequence). V shed 5 bases and J shed 0 bases, with 2 bases lying between them.

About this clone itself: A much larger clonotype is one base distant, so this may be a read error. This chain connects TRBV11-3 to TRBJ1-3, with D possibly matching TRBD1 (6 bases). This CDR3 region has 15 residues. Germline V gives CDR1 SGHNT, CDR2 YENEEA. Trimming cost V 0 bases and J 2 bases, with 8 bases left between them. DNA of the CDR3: TGTGCCAGCAGCTTAGACAGGGGCCCTGGAAACACCATATATTTT. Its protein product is CASSLDRGPGNTIYF.

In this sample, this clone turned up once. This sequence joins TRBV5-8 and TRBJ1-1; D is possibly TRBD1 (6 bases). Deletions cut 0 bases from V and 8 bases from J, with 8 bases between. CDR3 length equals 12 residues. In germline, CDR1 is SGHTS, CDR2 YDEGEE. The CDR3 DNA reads TGTGCCAGCAGCTTGGACGACAGGGAAGCTTTCTTT. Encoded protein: CASSLDDREAFF.

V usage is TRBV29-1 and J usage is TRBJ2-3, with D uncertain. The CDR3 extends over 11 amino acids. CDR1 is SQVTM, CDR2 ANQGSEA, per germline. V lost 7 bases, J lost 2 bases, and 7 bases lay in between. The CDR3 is CSAGVTDTQYF. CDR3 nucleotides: TGCAGCGCTGGGGTCACAGATACGCAGTATTTT.

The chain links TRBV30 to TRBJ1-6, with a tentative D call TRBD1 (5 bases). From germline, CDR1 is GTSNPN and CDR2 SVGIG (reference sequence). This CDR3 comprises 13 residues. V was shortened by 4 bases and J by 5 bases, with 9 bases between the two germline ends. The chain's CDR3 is CAWTGQHNSPLHF. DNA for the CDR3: TGTGCCTGGACGGGGCAGCATAATTCACCCCTCCACTTT.

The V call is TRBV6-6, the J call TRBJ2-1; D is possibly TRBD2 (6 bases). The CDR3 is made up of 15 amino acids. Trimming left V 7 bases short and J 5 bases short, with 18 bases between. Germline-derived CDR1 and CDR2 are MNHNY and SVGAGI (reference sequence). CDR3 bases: TGTGCCAGCACTCACCGCGGGGCCACTAACAATGAGCAGTTCTTC. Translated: CASTHRGATNNEQFF.

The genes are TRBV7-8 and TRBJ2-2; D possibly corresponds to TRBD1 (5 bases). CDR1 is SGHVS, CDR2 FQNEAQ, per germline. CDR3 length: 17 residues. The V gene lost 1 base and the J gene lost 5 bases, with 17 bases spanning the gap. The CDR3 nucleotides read TGTGCCAGCAGCTTAGGGTCGCAGGGCGGTAGAACCGGGGAGCTGTTTTTT. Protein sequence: CASSLGSQGGRTGELFF.

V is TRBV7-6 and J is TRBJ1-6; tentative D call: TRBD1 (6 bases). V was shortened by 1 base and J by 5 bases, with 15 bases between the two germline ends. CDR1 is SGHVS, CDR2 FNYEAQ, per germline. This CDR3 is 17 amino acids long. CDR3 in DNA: TGTGCCAGCAGCTTAGGGGTAGGGGGTAATGATAATTCACCCCTCCACTTT. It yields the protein CASSLGVGGNDNSPLHF.